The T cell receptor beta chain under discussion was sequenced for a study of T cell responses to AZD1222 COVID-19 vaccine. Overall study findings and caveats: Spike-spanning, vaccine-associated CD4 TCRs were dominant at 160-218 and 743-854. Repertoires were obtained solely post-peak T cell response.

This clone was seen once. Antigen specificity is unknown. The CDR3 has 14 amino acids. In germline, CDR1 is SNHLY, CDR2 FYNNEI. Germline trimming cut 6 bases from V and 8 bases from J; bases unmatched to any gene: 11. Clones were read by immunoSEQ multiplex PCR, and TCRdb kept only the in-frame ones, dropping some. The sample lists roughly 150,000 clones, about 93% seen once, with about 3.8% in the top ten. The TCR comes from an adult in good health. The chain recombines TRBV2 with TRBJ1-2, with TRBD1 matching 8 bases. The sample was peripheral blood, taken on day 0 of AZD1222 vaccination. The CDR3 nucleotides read TGTGCCAGCAGGACGACAGGGGTGGTTTGGGGCTACACCTTC. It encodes CASRTTGVVWGYTF.